One sample yielded the 2 T cell receptor beta chains listed below, sequenced in a study of blood T cell repertoires in COVID-19. Repertoires were generated with immunoSEQ multiplex PCR, while TCRdb's copy carries only in-frame clones and drops some. The sample yields approximately 250,000 clones, about 82% seen once. The sequenced sample was peripheral blood. The source of these receptors is a woman at least 80 years old with COVID-19, enrolled during active disease.

The chain links TRBV7-9 to TRBJ1-1, with D perhaps matching TRBD1 (5 bases). Germline values: CDR1 SEHNR, CDR2 FQNEAQ (reference sequence). Trimming removed 3 bases from V and 0 bases from J, with 14 bases in between. This CDR3 spans 16 amino acids. CDR3 amino acids: CASSFDPRGMNTEAFF. Here the CDR3 DNA reads TGTGCCAGCAGCTTCGACCCGCGGGGGATGAACACTGAAGCTTTCTTT. Together with reference TRBV7-9 and TRBJ1-1, the CDR3 gives the full variable domain: DTGVSQNPRHKITKRGQNVTFRCDPISEHNRLYWYRQTLGQGPEFLTYFQNEAQLEKSRLLSDRFSAERPKGSFSTLEIQRTEQGDSAMYLCASSFDPRGMNTEAFFGQGTRLTVV.

CDR3 DNA: TGCGCCAGCAGCTTTTTAACCGGGACAGGGGGGACCTACAATGAGCAGTTCTTC. Amino acid sequence: CASSFLTGTGGTYNEQFF. The genes are TRBV5-1 and TRBJ2-1; 11 nucleotides match TRBD1. Germline V gene data show CDR1 as SGHRS and CDR2 as YFSETQ. This CDR3 is built from 18 residues. J lost 2 bases, V lost 2 bases, and 9 bases had no gene match.